The clone carrying this TCR beta chain was found once. Trimming took 3 bases from V and 3 from J, leaving 13 bases between them. This CDR3 is 15 amino acids long. The entry originates in a study of T cells after yellow fever vaccination. TCRdb recomputed calls from the 5' RACE reads with MiXCR, one row per CDR3 protein. The table shows roughly 500,000 distinct CDR3 sequences, with about 19% occurring only once. Specimen: PBMCs, collected 15 days after the yellow fever booster vaccination. The chain links TRBV12-3 or TRBV12-4 to TRBJ2-3; D is possibly TRBD1 (5 bases). This receptor was taken from a man aged 25 to 40 who received the YFV17D yellow fever vaccine. The CDR3 DNA reads as TGTGCCAGCAGTTTGTCCGGACAAAAAACAGATACGCAGTATTTT. Its protein is CASSLSGQKTDTQYF.